These T cell receptor beta chains were read from a single sample in a study of blood T cells in healthy people across ages. In TCRdb, the 5' RACE reads were re-called with MiXCR into one record per CDR3 protein. The table shows 950,000 to 1,200,000 distinct CDR3 sequences, with roughly two fifths occurring only once. Sample: blood. These receptors were obtained from a man between 18 and 35 years old in good health. Each CDR3 is given with its conserved first and last residue. D genes are given only for firm matches. Not all rows give a size; the values are once, few, many and, for expanded clones, a class.

TGTGCCAGCAGTGCGACGTGGGCAGAGCCCTACGAGCAGTACTTC	CASSATWAEPYEQYF	TRBJ2-7	NA	NA	TRBV6-1
TGTGCCAGCAGTTACTCGGCAAACAATGAGCAGGTCTTC	CASSYSANNEQVF	TRBJ2-1	NA	NA	TRBV6-2/TRBV6-3
TGTGCCAGCAGTTTGGCCAGGACCTATGGCTACACCTTC	CASSLARTYGYTF	TRBJ1-2	NA	NA	TRBV27
TGTGCCAGCAGTTTCGGGGACAGGTACACTGAAGCTTTCTTT	CASSFGDRYTEAFF	TRBJ1-1	TRBD1	few	TRBV12-3/TRBV12-4
TGTGCCAGCAGTTTAGGGTACTCCTACAATGAGCAGTTCTTC	CASSLGYSYNEQFF	TRBJ2-1	NA	many	TRBV28
TGCGCCAGCAGCCAAGATCCCCCCGGCGGGGGGTCCTACAATGAGCAGTTCTTC	CASSQDPPGGGSYNEQFF	TRBJ2-1	TRBD2	few	TRBV4-3
TGTGCCAGCAGCTTTGGGCAGGGTCGGGGCCAGCCCCAGCATTTT	CASSFGQGRGQPQHF	TRBJ1-5	NA	NA	TRBV7-3
TGTGCCAGCAGTTTGGGCAGTATACACAATCAGCCCCAGCATTTT	CASSLGSIHNQPQHF	TRBJ1-5	NA	NA	TRBV28
TGCAGTGCTACCCACCTAGAGTCTACTAGCACAGATACGCAGTATTTT	CSATHLESTSTDTQYF	TRBJ2-3	NA	few	TRBV20-1
TGTGCCAGCACCCTCAGCTCGACAGTGATCTCGCCCCAGCATTTT	CASTLSSTVISPQHF	TRBJ1-5	NA	few	TRBV12-3/TRBV12-4
TGTGCCAGTCTCCGGGCCGGCGCCGGGGAGCTGTTTTTT	CASLRAGAGELFF	TRBJ2-2	NA	NA	TRBV6-5
TGCGCCAGCAGCCACTCACGTGACGGAGGGAATGAGCAGTTCTTC	CASSHSRDGGNEQFF	TRBJ2-1	NA	NA	TRBV4-3
TGTGCCAGCAGTTGCCGGGACAGACCTAACTATGGCTACACCTTC	CASSCRDRPNYGYTF	TRBJ1-2	TRBD1	few	TRBV28
TGCACCAGCAGCCAGACCTCGGGGCTTGGCTACACCTTC	CTSSQTSGLGYTF	TRBJ1-2	NA	NA	TRBV4-1
TGCGCCAGCAGCCCGCTCTCGGTATCGGCGAGGGATGAGCAGTACTTC	CASSPLSVSARDEQYF	TRBJ2-5	NA	NA	TRBV4-1
TGTGCCAGCAGCTTGATTGGGGAGGACACTGAAGCTTTCTTT	CASSLIGEDTEAFF	TRBJ1-1	NA	NA	TRBV7-2
TGTGCCAGCAGTTTTGGGGGGTTCATGAACACTGAAGCTTTCTTT	CASSFGGFMNTEAFF	TRBJ1-1	NA	NA	TRBV12-3/TRBV12-4
TGTGCCAGCAGCTCCCCCAACGTAAGATGGCAGTACTTC	CASSSPNVRWQYF	TRBJ2-7	NA	NA	TRBV6-2/TRBV6-3
TGCAGTGCTAGAGAGGTTGGGGAGGGGTTGGATAAGCAGTACTTC	CSAREVGEGLDKQYF	TRBJ2-7	TRBD2	NA	TRBV20-1
TGCAGTGCTAGAGGACTAGCGGGGGGAAATGAGCAGTTCTTC	CSARGLAGGNEQFF	TRBJ2-1	TRBD2	many	TRBV20-1
TGTGCCAGCAGCTTAACTAGCGGGGCAACCTACAATGAGCAGTACTTC	CASSLTSGATYNEQYF	TRBJ2-7	TRBD2	NA	TRBV7-8
TGTGCCAGCAGCTGGACAGGGGACCCAGCTAACTATGGCTACACCTTC	CASSWTGDPANYGYTF	TRBJ1-2	TRBD1	few	TRBV7-8
TGTGCCATCGGGACTAGCGGGGGGCAGAGCTCCTACAATGAGCAGTACTTC	CAIGTSGGQSSYNEQYF	TRBJ2-7	TRBD2	NA	TRBV10-3
TGTGCCAGCAGCCAAGAGAAGAGATACCGACCTAACTACAATGAGCAGTACTTC	CASSQEKRYRPNYNEQYF	TRBJ2-7	NA	few	TRBV4-2
TGTGCCAGCCAAGAACCCGGGCCTAAGAACACTGAAGCTTTCTTT	CASQEPGPKNTEAFF	TRBJ1-1	NA	NA	TRBV2
TGTGCCAGCAGTGACGTAGCGCGCCATGAGCAGTACTTC	CASSDVARHEQYF	TRBJ2-5	NA	NA	TRBV6-2/TRBV6-3
TGCGCCAGCAGCCTAAGAGGGGCACGACAATCAACTAATGAAAAACTGTTTTTT	CASSLRGARQSTNEKLFF	TRBJ1-4	NA	few	TRBV4-1
TGTGCCAGCAGTTTTGGGGAGGGGACTGAAGCTTTCTTT	CASSFGEGTEAFF	TRBJ1-1	NA	few	TRBV28
TGCGCCAGCAGCCAGGGCATGGGACATACATCCTACAATGAGCAGTACTTC	CASSQGMGHTSYNEQYF	TRBJ2-7	NA	NA	TRBV4-1
TGTGCCAGCAGCCCCACCCGGCAGACCTCTTTTGGCTACACCTTC	CASSPTRQTSFGYTF	TRBJ1-2	NA	few	TRBV7-2
TGTGCCAGCAGTGAAAGGGGACATGGTAGCAAAAACATTCAGTACTTC	CASSERGHGSKNIQYF	TRBJ2-4	NA	NA	TRBV25-1
TGTGCCAGCAGCTTTCCCACAGGGATCGACCGGGCTTTCTTT	CASSFPTGIDRAFF	TRBJ1-1	NA	few	TRBV13
TGTGCCACCAGTGATCGGGCGGCAGGGGAAAACATTCAGTACTTC	CATSDRAAGENIQYF	TRBJ2-4	NA	few	TRBV24-1
TGTGCCAGCAGCGAAGAGGGCCAAGAGACCCAGTACTTC	CASSEEGQETQYF	TRBJ2-5	NA	NA	TRBV6-6
TGTGCCAGCAGCGTAGTGACTAGCTACAATGAGCAGTTCTTC	CASSVVTSYNEQFF	TRBJ2-1	NA	few	TRBV9
TGTGCCAGCAGTGACGAACAGGGGATCTATGGCTACACCTTC	CASSDEQGIYGYTF	TRBJ1-2	TRBD1	NA	TRBV2
TGTGCCAGCAGCCAGAGGGGGTCCGCTAACTATGGCTACACCTTC	CASSQRGSANYGYTF	TRBJ1-2	NA	few	TRBV3-1
TGTGCCAGCAGCACTCGGACTATTTCCACTGAAGCTTTCTTT	CASSTRTISTEAFF	TRBJ1-1	NA	few	TRBV14
TGTGCCAGTTCAGGGTGGGGGGCCACTGGAGCTTTCTTT	CASSGWGATGAFF	TRBJ1-1	NA	NA	TRBV25-1
TGCGCCAGCAGCCAGAACCGGGTTACTAATCAGCCCCAGCATTTT	CASSQNRVTNQPQHF	TRBJ1-5	NA	NA	TRBV4-3
TGCGCCAGCAGCCAAGATTCCGGGACAGTGAATAATTCACCCCTCCACTTT	CASSQDSGTVNNSPLHF	TRBJ1-6	TRBD1	once	TRBV4-3